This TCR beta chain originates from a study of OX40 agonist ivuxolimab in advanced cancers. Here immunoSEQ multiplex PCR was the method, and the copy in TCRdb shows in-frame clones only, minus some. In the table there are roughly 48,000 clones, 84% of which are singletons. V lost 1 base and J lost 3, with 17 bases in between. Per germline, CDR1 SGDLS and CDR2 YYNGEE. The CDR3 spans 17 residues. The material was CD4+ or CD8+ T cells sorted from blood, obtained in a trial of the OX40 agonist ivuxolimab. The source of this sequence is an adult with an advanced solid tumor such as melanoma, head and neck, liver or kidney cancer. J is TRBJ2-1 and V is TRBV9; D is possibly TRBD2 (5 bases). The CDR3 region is CASSVPQAAGVYNEQFF. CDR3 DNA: TGTGCCAGCAGCGTACCCCAAGCGGCCGGAGTCTACAATGAGCAGTTCTTC. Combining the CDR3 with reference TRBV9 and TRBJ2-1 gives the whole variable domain DSGVTQTPKHLITATGQRVTLRCSPRSGDLSVYWYQQSLDQGLQFLIQYYNGEERAKGNILERFSAQQFPDLHSELNLSSLELGDSALYFCASSVPQAAGVYNEQFFGPGTRLTVL.